This is a list of T cell receptor beta chains from one sample in a study of long-term antiretroviral therapy in people with HIV. The table came from immunoSEQ multiplex PCR; TCRdb's copy has only in-frame clones and leaves some out. The sample gives around 38,000 clones, 94% of which show up once; 2% to 2.5% is in the top ten. The sequenced sample was unsorted PBMCs, obtained about 9.1 years after starting antiretroviral therapy. The receptors derive from a man in his thirties or forties with HIV. The CDR3 runs from the conserved cysteine through the conserved F or W. The order of the fields is D gene, CDR3 length, J gene, V gene, clone size, CDR3 DNA, CDR3 protein. D genes are given only for firm matches. Size is stated for part of the rows, as once, few or many counts, or as a class when the clone is expanded.

>TRBD1|14|TRBJ1-2|TRBV5-6|.
TGTGCCAGCAGCCGGCGGACAGGGGGGTATGGCTACACCTTC
CASSRRTGGYGYTF
>TRBD2|19|TRBJ2-3|TRBV2|.
TGTGCCAGCAGGGGTGAAAGGGTCGGACTAGCGGGGGGCACAGATACGCAGTATTTT
CASRGERVGLAGGTDTQYF
>TRBD2|23|TRBJ2-3|TRBV15|.
TGTGCCACCAGCAGAAAACTGGGCGGGGCCCTGAGCGGGGGGGCCGGGAGCACAGATACGCAGTATTTT
CATSRKLGGALSGGAGSTDTQYF
>.|13|TRBJ1-1|TRBV2|.
TGTGCCAGTTCCGCATGGGAGGGAACTGAAGCTTTCTTT
CASSAWEGTEAFF
>.|16|TRBJ1-6|TRBV5-1|.
TGCGCCAGCAGCTTGGCCCCCGGGGGAGATAATTCACCCCTCCACTTT
CASSLAPGGDNSPLHF
>TRBD1|15|TRBJ1-5|TRBV9|.
TGTGCCAGCAGCGTAGATGGACAGGGCAGTCAGCCCCAGCATTTT
CASSVDGQGSQPQHF
>TRBD1|13|TRBJ1-6|TRBV28|.
TGTGCCACCTTGGACAGGGCTAATTCACCCCTCCACTTT
CATLDRANSPLHF
>.|15|TRBJ2-5|TRBV11-2|.
TGTGCCAGCAGCTTAGGTCCGGGCATCCTGGAGACCCAGTACTTC
CASSLGPGILETQYF
>TRBD1|15|TRBJ1-1|TRBV28|.
TGTGCCAGCAGAGACAGGGAAAAACTGAACACTGAAGCTTTCTTT
CASRDREKLNTEAFF
>TRBD2|16|TRBJ2-5|TRBV5-1|.
TGCGCCAGCAGCTTGCTGGCTAGCGGGGGACAAGAGACCCAGTACTTC
CASSLLASGGQETQYF
>TRBD1|14|TRBJ2-7|TRBV5-1|.
TGCGCCAGCAGCGTGACAGGGCAGGGCTACGAGCAGTACTTC
CASSVTGQGYEQYF
>.|14|TRBJ1-2|TRBV29-1|.
TGCAGCGTTGATGAGTCGGGAGGTTCGGATGGCTACACCTTC
CSVDESGGSDGYTF
>.|17|TRBJ1-5|TRBV4-1|once
TGCGCCAGCAGCCTTACGGGAGGGACATATAGCAATCAGCCCCAGCATTTT
CASSLTGGTYSNQPQHF
>TRBD1|12|TRBJ2-1|TRBV29-1|.
TGCAGCGTAGGACAGGGGCCCAATGAGCAGTTCTTC
CSVGQGPNEQFF
>.|14|TRBJ2-5|TRBV5-8|.
TGTGCCAGCAGCCTATACGAGGGTTTCGAGACCCAGTACTTC
CASSLYEGFETQYF
>TRBD1|12|TRBJ2-7|TRBV19|once
TGTGCCAGTAGTCCAGGGGGCTACGAGCAGTACTTC
CASSPGGYEQYF
>.|11|TRBJ2-5|TRBV2|.
TGTGCCACCGCCCAGGGAGGGACCCAGTACTTC
CATAQGGTQYF
>TRBD1|15|TRBJ1-2|TRBV7-8|.
TGTGCCAGCAGCCAGGGGGGCCCCAGTAACTATGGCTACACCTTC
CASSQGGPSNYGYTF
>.|19|TRBJ2-6|TRBV13|once
TGTGCCAGCAGTGGGTCGCAAAGGGCCTGGGGCTCTGGGGCCAACGTCCTGACTTTC
CASSGSQRAWGSGANVLTF